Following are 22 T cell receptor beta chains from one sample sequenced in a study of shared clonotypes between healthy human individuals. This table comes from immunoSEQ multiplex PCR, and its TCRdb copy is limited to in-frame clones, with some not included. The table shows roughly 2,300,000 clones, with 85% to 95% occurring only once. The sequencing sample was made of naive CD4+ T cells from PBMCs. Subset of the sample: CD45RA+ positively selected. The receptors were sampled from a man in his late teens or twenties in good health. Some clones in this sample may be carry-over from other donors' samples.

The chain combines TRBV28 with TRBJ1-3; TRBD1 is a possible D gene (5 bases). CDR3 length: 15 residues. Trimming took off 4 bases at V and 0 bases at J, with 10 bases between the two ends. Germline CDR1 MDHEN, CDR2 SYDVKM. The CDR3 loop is CASSYSGLSGNTIYF. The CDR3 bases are TGTGCCAGCAGTTATTCAGGGCTCTCTGGAAACACCATATATTTT.

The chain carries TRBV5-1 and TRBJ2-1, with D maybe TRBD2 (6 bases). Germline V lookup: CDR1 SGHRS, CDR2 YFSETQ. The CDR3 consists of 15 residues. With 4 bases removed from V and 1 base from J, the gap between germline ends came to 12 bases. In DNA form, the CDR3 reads TGCGCCAGCAGCGAAAGGACTACTTCCTACAATGAGCAGTTCTTC. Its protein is CASSERTTSYNEQFF.

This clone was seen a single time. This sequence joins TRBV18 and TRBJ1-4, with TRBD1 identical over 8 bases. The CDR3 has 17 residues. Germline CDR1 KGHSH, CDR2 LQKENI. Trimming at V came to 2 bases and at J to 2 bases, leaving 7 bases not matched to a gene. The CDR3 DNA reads TGTGCCAGCTCACCAGCACTCCAGGGGGCGACTAATGAAAAACTGTTTTTT. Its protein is CASSPALQGATNEKLFF.

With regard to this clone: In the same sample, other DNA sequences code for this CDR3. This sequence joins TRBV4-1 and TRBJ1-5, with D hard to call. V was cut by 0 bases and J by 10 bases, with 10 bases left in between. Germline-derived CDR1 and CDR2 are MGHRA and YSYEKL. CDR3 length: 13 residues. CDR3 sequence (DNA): TGCGCCAGCAGCCAAGATCCCCGACTACCCCAGCATTTT. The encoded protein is CASSQDPRLPQHF.

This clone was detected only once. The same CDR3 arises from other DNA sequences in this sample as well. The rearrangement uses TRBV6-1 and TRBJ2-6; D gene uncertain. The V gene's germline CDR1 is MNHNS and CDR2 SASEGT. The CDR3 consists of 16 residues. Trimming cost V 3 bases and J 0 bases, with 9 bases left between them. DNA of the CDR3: TGTGCCAGCAGTGACCGACGACCCTCTGGGGCCAACGTCCTGACTTTC. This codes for CASSDRRPSGANVLTF.

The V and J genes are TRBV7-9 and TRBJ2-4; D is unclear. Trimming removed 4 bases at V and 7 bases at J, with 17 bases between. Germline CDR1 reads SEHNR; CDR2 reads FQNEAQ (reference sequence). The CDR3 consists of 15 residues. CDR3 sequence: CASSWLRQTRNIQYF. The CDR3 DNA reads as TGTGCCAGCAGCTGGCTCCGGCAGACTCGGAACATTCAGTACTTC. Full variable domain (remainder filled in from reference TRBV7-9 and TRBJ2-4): DTGVSQNPRHKITKRGQNVTFRCDPISEHNRLYWYRQTLGQGPEFLTYFQNEAQLEKSRLLSDRFSAERPKGSFSTLEIQRTEQGDSAMYLCASSWLRQTRNIQYFGAGTRLSVL.

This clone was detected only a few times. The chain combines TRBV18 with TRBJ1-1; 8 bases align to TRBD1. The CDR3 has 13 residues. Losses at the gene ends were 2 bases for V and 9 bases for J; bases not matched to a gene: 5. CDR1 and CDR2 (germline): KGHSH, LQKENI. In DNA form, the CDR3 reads TGTGCCAGCTCACCAGGACAGGGCCCTCAAGCTTTCTTT. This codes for CASSPGQGPQAFF. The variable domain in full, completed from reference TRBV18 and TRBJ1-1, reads NAGVMQNPRHLVRRRGQEARLRCSPMKGHSHVYWYRQLPEEGLKFMVYLQKENIIDESGMPKERFSAEFPKEGPSILRIQQVVRGDSAAYFCASSPGQGPQAFFGQGTRLTVV.

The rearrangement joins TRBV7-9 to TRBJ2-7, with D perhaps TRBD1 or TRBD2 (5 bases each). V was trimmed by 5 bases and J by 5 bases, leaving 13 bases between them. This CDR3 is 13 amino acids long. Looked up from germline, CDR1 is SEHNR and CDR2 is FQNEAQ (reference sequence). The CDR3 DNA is TGTGCCAGCAGCCCGGGGCCCACCCACGAGCAGTACTTC. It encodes CASSPGPTHEQYF.

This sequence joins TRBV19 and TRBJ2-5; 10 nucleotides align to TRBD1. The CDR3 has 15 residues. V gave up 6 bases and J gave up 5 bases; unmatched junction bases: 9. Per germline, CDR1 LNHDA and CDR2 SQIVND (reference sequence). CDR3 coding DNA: TGTGCCAGTAGCAAGCGACAGGGGGCCGGGGAGACCCAGTACTTC. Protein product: CASSKRQGAGETQYF. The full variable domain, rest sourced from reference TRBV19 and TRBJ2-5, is DGGITQSPKYLFRKEGQNVTLSCEQNLNHDAMYWYRQDPGQGLRLIYYSQIVNDFQKGDIAEGYSVSREKKESFPLTVTSAQKNPTAFYLCASSKRQGAGETQYFGPGTRLLVL.

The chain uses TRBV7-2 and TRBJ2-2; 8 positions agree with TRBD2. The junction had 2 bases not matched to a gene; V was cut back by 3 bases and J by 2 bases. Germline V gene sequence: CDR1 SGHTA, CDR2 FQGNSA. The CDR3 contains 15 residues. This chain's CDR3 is CASSFRTSNTGELFF. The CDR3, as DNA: TGTGCCAGCAGCTTCAGGACTAGCAACACCGGGGAGCTGTTTTTT. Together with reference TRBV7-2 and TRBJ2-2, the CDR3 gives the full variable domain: GAGVSQSPSNKVTEKGKDVELRCDPISGHTALYWYRQSLGQGLEFLIYFQGNSAPDKSGLPSDRFSAERTGGSVSTLTIQRTQQEDSAVYLCASSFRTSNTGELFFGEGSRLTVL.

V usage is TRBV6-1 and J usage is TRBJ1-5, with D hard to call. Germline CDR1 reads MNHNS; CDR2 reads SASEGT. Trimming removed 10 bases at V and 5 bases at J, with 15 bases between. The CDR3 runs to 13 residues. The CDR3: CATVGQTDQPQHF. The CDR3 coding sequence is TGTGCCACCGTCGGGCAGACCGATCAGCCCCAGCATTTT.

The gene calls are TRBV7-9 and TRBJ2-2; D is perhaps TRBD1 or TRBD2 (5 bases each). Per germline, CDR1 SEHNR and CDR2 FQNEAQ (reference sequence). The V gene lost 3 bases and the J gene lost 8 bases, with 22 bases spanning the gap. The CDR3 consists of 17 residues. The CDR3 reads CASSLGRYLEEPGELFF. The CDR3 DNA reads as TGTGCCAGCAGCTTGGGGCGGTATTTGGAGGAACCGGGGGAGCTGTTTTTT.

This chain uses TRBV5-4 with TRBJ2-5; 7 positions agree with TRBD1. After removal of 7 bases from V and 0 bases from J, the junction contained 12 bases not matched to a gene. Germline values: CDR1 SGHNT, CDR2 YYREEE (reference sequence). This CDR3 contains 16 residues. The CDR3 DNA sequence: TGTGCCAGCGCCCCGAGCCCCAGGGGGTACCAAGAGACCCAGTACTTC. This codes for CASAPSPRGYQETQYF.

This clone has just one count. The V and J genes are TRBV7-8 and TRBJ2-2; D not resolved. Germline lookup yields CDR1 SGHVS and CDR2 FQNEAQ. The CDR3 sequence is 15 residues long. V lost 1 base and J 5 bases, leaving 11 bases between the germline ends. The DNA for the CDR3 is TGTGCCAGCAGCTTAGGTACAGCCTTTACCGGGGAGCTGTTTTTT. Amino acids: CASSLGTAFTGELFF.

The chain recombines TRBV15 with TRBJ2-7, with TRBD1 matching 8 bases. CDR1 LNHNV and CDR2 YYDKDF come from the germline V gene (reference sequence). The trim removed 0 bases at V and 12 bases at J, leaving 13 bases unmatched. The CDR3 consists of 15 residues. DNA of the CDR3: TGTGCCACCAGCAGAGACCCGGACAGGGAATCTAATACGTACTTC. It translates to CATSRDPDRESNTYF.

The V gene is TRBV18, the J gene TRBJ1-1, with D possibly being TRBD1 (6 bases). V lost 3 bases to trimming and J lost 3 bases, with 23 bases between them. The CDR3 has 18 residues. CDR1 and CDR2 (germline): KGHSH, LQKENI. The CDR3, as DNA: TGTGCCAGCTCACCCTCTCGAAGACCTCAATCAGGGGACACTGAAGCTTTCTTT. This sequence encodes CASSPSRRPQSGDTEAFF. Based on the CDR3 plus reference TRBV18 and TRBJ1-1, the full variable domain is NAGVMQNPRHLVRRRGQEARLRCSPMKGHSHVYWYRQLPEEGLKFMVYLQKENIIDESGMPKERFSAEFPKEGPSILRIQQVVRGDSAAYFCASSPSRRPQSGDTEAFFGQGTRLTVV.

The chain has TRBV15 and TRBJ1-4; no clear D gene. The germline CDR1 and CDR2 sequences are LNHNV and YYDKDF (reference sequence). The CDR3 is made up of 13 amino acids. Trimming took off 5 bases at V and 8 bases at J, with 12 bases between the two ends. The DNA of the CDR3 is TGTGCCACCAGCGCGGCGGGAGGAGAAAAACTGTTTTTT. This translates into CATSAAGGEKLFF.

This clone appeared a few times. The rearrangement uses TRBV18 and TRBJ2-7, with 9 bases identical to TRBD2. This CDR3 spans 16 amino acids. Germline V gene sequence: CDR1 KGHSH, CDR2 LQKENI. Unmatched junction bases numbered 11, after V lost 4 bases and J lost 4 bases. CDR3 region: CASSLYGPGLAYEQYF. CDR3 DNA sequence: TGTGCCAGCTCACTCTATGGGCCGGGACTAGCTTACGAGCAGTACTTC.

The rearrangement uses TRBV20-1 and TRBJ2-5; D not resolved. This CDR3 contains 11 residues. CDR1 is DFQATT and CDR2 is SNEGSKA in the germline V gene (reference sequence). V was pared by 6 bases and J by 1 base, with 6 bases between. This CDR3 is CSAVSQETQYF. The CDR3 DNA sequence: TGCAGTGCAGTATCCCAAGAGACCCAGTACTTC.

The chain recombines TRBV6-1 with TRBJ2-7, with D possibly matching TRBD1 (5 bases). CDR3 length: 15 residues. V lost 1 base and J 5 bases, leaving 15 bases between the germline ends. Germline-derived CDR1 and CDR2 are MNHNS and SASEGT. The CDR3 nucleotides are TGTGCCAGCAGTGAAGTGAACAGGCAGTCCCACGAGCAGTACTTC. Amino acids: CASSEVNRQSHEQYF.

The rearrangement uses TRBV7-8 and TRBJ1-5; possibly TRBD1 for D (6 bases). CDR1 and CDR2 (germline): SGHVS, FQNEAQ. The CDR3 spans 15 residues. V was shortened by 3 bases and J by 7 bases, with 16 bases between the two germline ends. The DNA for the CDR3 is TGTGCCAGCAGCTTTGGCAGGGGTAGAGTGCAGCCCCAGCATTTT. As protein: CASSFGRGRVQPQHF.

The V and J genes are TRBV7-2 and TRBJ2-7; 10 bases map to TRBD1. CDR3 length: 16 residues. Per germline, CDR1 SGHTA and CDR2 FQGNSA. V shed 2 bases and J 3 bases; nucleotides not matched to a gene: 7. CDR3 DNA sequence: TGTGCCAGCAGCTTATCTCCGGGACAGGGGAACTACGAGCAGTACTTC. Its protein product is CASSLSPGQGNYEQYF.